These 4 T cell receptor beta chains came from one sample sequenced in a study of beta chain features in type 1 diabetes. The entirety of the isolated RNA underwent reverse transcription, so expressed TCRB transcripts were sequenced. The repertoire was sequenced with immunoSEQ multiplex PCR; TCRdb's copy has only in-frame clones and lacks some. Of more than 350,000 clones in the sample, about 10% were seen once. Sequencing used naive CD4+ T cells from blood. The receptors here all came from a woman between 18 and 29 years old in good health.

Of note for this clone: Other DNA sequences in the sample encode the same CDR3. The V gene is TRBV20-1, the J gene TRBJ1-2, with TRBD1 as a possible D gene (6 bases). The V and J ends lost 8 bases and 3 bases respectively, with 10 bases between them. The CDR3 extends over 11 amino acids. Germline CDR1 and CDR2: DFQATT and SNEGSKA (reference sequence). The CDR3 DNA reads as TGCAGTACTGGACAGTACTATGGCTACACCTTC. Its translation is CSTGQYYGYTF.

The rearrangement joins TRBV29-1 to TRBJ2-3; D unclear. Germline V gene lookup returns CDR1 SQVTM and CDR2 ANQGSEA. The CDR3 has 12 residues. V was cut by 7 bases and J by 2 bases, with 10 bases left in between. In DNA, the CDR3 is TGCAGCGCGTTTCAGCACACAGATACGCAGTATTTT. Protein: CSAFQHTDTQYF.

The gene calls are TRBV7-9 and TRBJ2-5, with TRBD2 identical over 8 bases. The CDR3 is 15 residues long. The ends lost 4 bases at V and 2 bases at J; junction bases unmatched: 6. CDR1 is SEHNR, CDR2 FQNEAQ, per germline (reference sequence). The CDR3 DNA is TGTGCCAGCAGCTCGCGCGGGACTAGACAAGAGACCCAGTACTTC. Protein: CASSSRGTRQETQYF.

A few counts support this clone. The CDR3 DNA sequence: TGTGCCAGCAGTTCCCCCGGGACGGGTGGGAACATTCAGTACTTC. Its protein is CASSSPGTGGNIQYF. The chain joins TRBV11-2 to TRBJ2-4, with D possibly called TRBD1 or TRBD2 (5 bases each). The germline gives CDR1 SGHAT, CDR2 FQNNGV. This CDR3 spans 15 amino acids. V was pared by 6 bases and J by 7 bases, with 19 bases between.